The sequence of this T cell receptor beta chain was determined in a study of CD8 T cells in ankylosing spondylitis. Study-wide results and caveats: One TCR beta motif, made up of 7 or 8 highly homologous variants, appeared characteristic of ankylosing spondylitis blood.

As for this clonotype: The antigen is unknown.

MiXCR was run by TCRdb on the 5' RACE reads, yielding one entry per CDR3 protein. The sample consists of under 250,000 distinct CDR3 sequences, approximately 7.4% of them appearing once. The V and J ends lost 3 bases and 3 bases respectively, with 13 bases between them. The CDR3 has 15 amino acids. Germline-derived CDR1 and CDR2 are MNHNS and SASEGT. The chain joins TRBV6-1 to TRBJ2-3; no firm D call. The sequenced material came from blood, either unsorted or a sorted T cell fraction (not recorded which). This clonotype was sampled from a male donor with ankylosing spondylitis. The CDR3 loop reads CASSDSVVRTDTQYF. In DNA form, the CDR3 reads TGTGCCAGCAGTGATTCGGTGGTGAGGACAGATACGCAGTATTTT.